What follows are 15 T cell receptor beta chains derived from one specimen sequenced in a study of CD8+ T cells in alopecia areata. cDNA serving as the sequencing template came from extracted, reverse transcribed RNA. Using immunoSEQ multiplex PCR, the repertoire was profiled, and TCRdb retains in-frame clones only, with some absent. Altogether around 200,000 clones are present, 63% being singletons, with the ten largest covering 1.5% to 2%. The sequences come from CD4+ T cells sorted from blood, collected at week 0. These receptors all come from a human donor with alopecia areata.

This clone was observed once. The J gene is TRBJ1-1, the V gene TRBV9, with D possibly TRBD1 on 6 matching bases. The CDR3 is 13 residues long. Germline CDR1 reads SGDLS; CDR2 reads YYNGEE. The V gene lost 3 bases and the J gene lost 6 bases, with 12 bases spanning the gap. The CDR3 nucleotides read TGTGCCAGCAGCGCCCAGGGGCGGGCTGAAGCTTTCTTT. Amino acids: CASSAQGRAEAFF.

This clone was observed a few times. This chain links TRBV5-1 with TRBJ2-5; no definite D call. V dropped 5 bases and J dropped 3 bases, with 8 bases sitting between them. The germline V gene has CDR1 SGHRS and CDR2 YFSETQ. This CDR3 has 12 amino acids. The CDR3 here is CASRDRKETQYF. In DNA, the CDR3 is TGCGCCAGCAGGGACCGAAAAGAGACCCAGTACTTC.

The chain links TRBV30 to TRBJ2-1, with TRBD1 matching 10 bases. This CDR3 is 15 amino acids long. Germline assignment: CDR1 GTSNPN and CDR2 SVGIG (reference sequence). J lost 3 bases, V lost 3 bases, and 5 bases had no gene match. In DNA form, the CDR3 reads TGTGCCTGGAGCGGGACAGGGGTGAGCTACAATGAGCAGTTCTTC. Its translation: CAWSGTGVSYNEQFF.

The chain carries TRBV19 and TRBJ1-5; 7 bases line up with TRBD1. Trimming at V came to 3 bases and at J to 5 bases, leaving 4 bases not matched to a gene. The germline gives CDR1 LNHDA, CDR2 SQIVND (reference sequence). The CDR3 consists of 14 residues. CDR3 DNA sequence: TGTGCCAGTAGTATTAGACAGGGATATCAGCCCCAGCATTTT. Its protein is CASSIRQGYQPQHF.

This chain links TRBV29-1 with TRBJ1-2, with 7 bases lining up with TRBD1. The CDR3 has 18 residues. The V gene's germline CDR1 is SQVTM and CDR2 ANQGSEA. V was clipped by 2 bases and J by 1 base; unmatched bases: 16. The CDR3 region has the DNA TGCAGCGTTGAAAACCGGGGGAGGAGACAGGGTCGTAACTATGGCTACACCTTC. It encodes CSVENRGRRQGRNYGYTF.

The chain is built from TRBV29-1 and TRBJ2-1; D gene unclear. With 5 bases removed from V and 2 bases from J, the gap between germline ends came to 10 bases. Germline CDR1 is SQVTM and CDR2 is ANQGSEA. This CDR3 has 13 residues. Here the CDR3 reads CSVSVGPYNEQFF. The CDR3 DNA reads as TGCAGCGTTTCGGTCGGACCCTACAATGAGCAGTTCTTC.

This clone was counted a few times. The rearrangement uses TRBV5-6 and TRBJ1-5; 7 nucleotides agree with TRBD1. The CDR3 is 16 residues long. V lost 1 base, J lost 2 bases, and 6 bases stayed unmatched. CDR1 and CDR2 (germline): SGHDT, YYEEEE. The CDR3 nucleotides read TGTGCCAGCAGCTTGACCGCTGACAGGGGCAATCAGCCCCAGCATTTT. Its translation is CASSLTADRGNQPQHF.

The chain links TRBV25-1 to TRBJ1-6, with D hard to call. The ends were cut back, 2 bases at V and 3 bases at J, with 5 bases in the middle. The CDR3 totals 14 residues. The germline V gene has CDR1 MGHDK and CDR2 SYGVNS. The CDR3 protein is CASSEGSYNSPLHF. DNA for the CDR3: TGTGCCAGCAGTGAAGGTAGCTATAATTCACCCCTCCACTTT.

The gene calls are TRBV7-2 and TRBJ2-3, with D hard to call. This CDR3 has 17 residues. Trimming took off 5 bases at V and 0 bases at J, with 18 bases between the two ends. The germline V gene encodes CDR1 SGHTA and CDR2 FQGNSA. DNA of the CDR3: TGTGCCAGCAGCGATAAAACAAGGAGCATTAGCACAGATACGCAGTATTTT. Translated: CASSDKTRSISTDTQYF.

This clone was counted only a few times. CDR3 sequence (DNA): TGTGCCAGGGGGACAGCTAACTATGGCTACACCTTC. Protein: CARGTANYGYTF. V gene TRBV2 combines with J gene TRBJ1-2, with TRBD1 matching 7 bases. Germline V lookup: CDR1 SNHLY, CDR2 FYNNEI. The CDR3 extends over 12 amino acids. Germline trimming cut 9 bases from V and 0 bases from J; bases unmatched to any gene: 1.

This clone was seen a handful of times. V usage is TRBV29-1 and J usage is TRBJ1-2, with 8 bases identical to TRBD1. The germline V gene has CDR1 SQVTM and CDR2 ANQGSEA. V shed 7 bases, J shed 1 base, and the junction held 11 bases outside the gene matches. The CDR3 is 15 residues long. CDR3 in amino acids: CSAPGTGAYNYGYTF. CDR3 sequence (DNA): TGCAGCGCCCCCGGGACAGGTGCTTATAACTATGGCTACACCTTC.

This chain connects TRBV23-1 to TRBJ2-5; 12 bases fit TRBD2. TRBV23-1 is placed among ORFs of uncertain function. The CDR3 has 21 residues. J gave up 2 bases and V 0 bases, and 16 bases lay outside the gene matches. The CDR3 protein is CASSQSAPGTATSGGQETQYF. The CDR3 DNA reads as TGCGCCAGCAGTCAATCGGCCCCCGGGACAGCGACTAGCGGGGGTCAAGAGACCCAGTACTTC.

This clone was found once. The chain links TRBV15 to TRBJ2-2; no clear D. Looked up from germline, CDR1 is LNHNV and CDR2 is YYDKDF (reference sequence). Trimming left V 0 bases short and J 3 bases short, with 5 bases between. This CDR3 comprises 14 residues. CDR3 coding DNA: TGTGCCACCAGCAGAGATTGGGACACCGGGGAGCTGTTTTTT. Translated: CATSRDWDTGELFF. Looking up the rest from reference TRBV15 and TRBJ2-2 gives the full variable domain: DAMVIQNPRYQVTQFGKPVTLSCSQTLNHNVMYWYQQKSSQAPKLLFHYYDKDFNNEADTPDNFQSRRPNTSFCFLDIRSPGLGDTAMYLCATSRDWDTGELFFGEGSRLTVL.

The V and J genes are TRBV6-5 and TRBJ2-4; no firm D call. Trimming removed 6 bases at V and 7 bases at J, with 7 bases between. Germline loops: CDR1 MNHEY, CDR2 SVGAGI. The CDR3 extends over 11 amino acids. The CDR3 DNA reads as TGTGCCAGCAGCTCGAAGAACATTCAGTACTTC. This codes for CASSSKNIQYF.

In its sample, this clone was seen once. The V gene is TRBV5-1, the J gene TRBJ2-1; 9 nucleotides agree with TRBD1. Germline-derived CDR1 and CDR2 are SGHRS and YFSETQ. The CDR3 is 16 amino acids. With V trimmed by 0 bases and J by 8 bases, 9 bases remained unmatched. The CDR3 nucleotides are TGCGCCAGCAGCTTGGAATCTGGGACAGGGACGTATGAGCAGTTCTTC. Residues: CASSLESGTGTYEQFF. Using reference TRBV5-1 and TRBJ2-1 for the parts outside the CDR3, the full variable domain is KAGVTQTPRYLIKTRGQQVTLSCSPISGHRSVSWYQQTPGQGLQFLFEYFSETQRNKGNFPGRFSGRQFSNSRSEMNVSTLELGDSALYLCASSLESGTGTYEQFFGPGTRLTVL.